These 5 T cell receptor beta chains share one sample of origin, sequenced in a study of type 1 regulatory T cells. From the reads, TCRdb called clonotypes with MiXCR, one entry per CDR3 protein. This sample has roughly 65,000 distinct CDR3 sequences, with roughly 50% found just once. These receptors' antigens are unknown. Sequencing was carried out using cultured non-Tr1 T cells, either the whole culture or a sorted T cell fraction (not recorded which). The receptor set was obtained from a human donor in good health.

Points on this clonotype: The conserved phenylalanine or tryptophan normally closing the CDR3 is absent here, so this likely arose from a read error. The chain links TRBV11-2 to TRBJ2-3; D not resolved. Trimming removed 5 bases from V and 6 bases from J, with 24 bases in between. In germline, CDR1 is SGHAT, CDR2 FQNNGV. The CDR3 is made up of 17 amino acids. Here the CDR3 reads CASSQERGRGRLDTQYS. DNA of the CDR3: TGTGCCAGCAGCCAGGAGCGAGGACGAGGTCGTCTCGATACGCAGTATTCT.

This chain uses TRBV5-1 with TRBJ1-3, with TRBD1 as a possible D gene (6 bases). Germline V gene lookup returns CDR1 SGHRS and CDR2 YFSETQ. This CDR3 is 15 amino acids long. Deletions cut 2 bases from V and 3 bases from J, with 12 bases between. CDR3 in amino acids: CASSLTGKYGNTIYF. The CDR3 DNA follows: TGCGCCAGCAGCTTAACAGGGAAATATGGAAACACCATATATTTT.

The J gene is TRBJ2-2, the V gene TRBV12-3 or TRBV12-4; D remains ambiguous. This CDR3 region has 14 residues. The V end was cut by 3 bases, the J end by 12 bases, with 17 bases between. The CDR3 spells CASSFGQSTRQLFF. The CDR3 nucleotides are TGTGCCAGCAGTTTTGGTCAGAGCACCCGGCAGCTGTTTTTT.

This chain connects TRBV5-1 to TRBJ1-4; a possible D gene is TRBD1 (6 bases). Germline CDR1 reads SGHRS; CDR2 reads YFSETQ. V lost 7 bases, J lost 5 bases, and 15 bases lay in between. The CDR3 loop spans 14 amino acids. The CDR3 DNA reads TGCGCCAGCGCCCCCGGACAGAGAAATGAAAAACTGTTTTTT. Its protein product is CASAPGQRNEKLFF.

This clonotype was recorded many times. The CDR3 DNA sequence: TGCAGTGCCCCGAGGGGTTCCCCCGATTCACCCCTCCACTTT. Encoded protein: CSAPRGSPDSPLHF. This chain joins TRBV20-1 and TRBJ1-6; the D gene is possibly TRBD1 (5 bases). The CDR3 is 14 residues long. The V end lost 6 bases, the J end lost 8 bases, and 17 bases lay between the germline ends. Per the germline V gene, CDR1 is DFQATT and CDR2 is SNEGSKA (reference sequence).